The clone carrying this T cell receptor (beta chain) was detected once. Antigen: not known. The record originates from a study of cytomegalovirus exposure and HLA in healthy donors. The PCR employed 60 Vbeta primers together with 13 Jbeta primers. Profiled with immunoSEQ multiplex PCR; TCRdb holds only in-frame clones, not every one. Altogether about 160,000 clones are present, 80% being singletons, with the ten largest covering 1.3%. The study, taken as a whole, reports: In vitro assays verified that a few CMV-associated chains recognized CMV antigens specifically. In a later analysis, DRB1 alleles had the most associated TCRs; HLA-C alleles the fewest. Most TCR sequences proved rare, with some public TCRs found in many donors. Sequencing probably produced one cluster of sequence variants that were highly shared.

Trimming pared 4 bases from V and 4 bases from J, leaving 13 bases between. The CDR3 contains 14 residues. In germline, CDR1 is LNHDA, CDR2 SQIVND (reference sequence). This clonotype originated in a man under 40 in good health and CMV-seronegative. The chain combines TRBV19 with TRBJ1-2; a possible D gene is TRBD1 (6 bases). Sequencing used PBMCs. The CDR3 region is CASSRQDRPYGYTF. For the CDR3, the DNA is TGTGCCAGTAGTAGACAGGACAGACCCTATGGCTACACCTTC.